The 20 T cell receptor beta chains in this list originate from one sample, sequenced in a study of blood T cell repertoires in COVID-19. The method was immunoSEQ multiplex PCR; TCRdb's version includes in-frame clones alone and lacks a portion of them. This sample has about 340,000 clones, with 92% found just once. Sequencing was carried out using PBMCs or T cells enriched from blood (not recorded which). These receptor sequences come from a woman in her 30s who had recovered from COVID-19.

This chain joins TRBV7-6 and TRBJ2-3; perhaps TRBD2 as D (7 bases). Germline values: CDR1 SGHVS, CDR2 FNYEAQ. The CDR3 sequence is 15 residues long. V gave up 0 bases and J gave up 5 bases, with 12 bases separating them. The DNA for the CDR3 is TGTGCCAGCAGCTTAGCGGGGGGGCAATTAGATACGCAGTATTTT. It encodes CASSLAGGQLDTQYF. Complete variable domain (other parts from reference TRBV7-6 and TRBJ2-3): GAGVSQSPRYKVTKRGQDVALRCDPISGHVSLYWYRQALGQGPEFLTYFNYEAQQDKSGLPNDRFSAERPEGSISTLTIQRTEQRDSAMYRCASSLAGGQLDTQYFGPGTRLTVL.

The V call is TRBV5-1, the J call TRBJ2-3, with D possibly matching TRBD2 (6 bases). The CDR3 length is 16 residues. V was trimmed by 1 base and J by 6 bases, leaving 18 bases between them. Germline CDR1 SGHRS, CDR2 YFSETQ. The CDR3 coding sequence is TGCGCCAGCAGCTTGTTAGCGGCCACCCTTATGGATACGCAGTATTTT. It codes for CASSLLAATLMDTQYF.

Written as DNA, the CDR3 is TGTGCCAGCAGTTTATCGGCAGGGGGAGCAGGCTACACCTTC. Its protein product is CASSLSAGGAGYTF. This chain connects TRBV28 to TRBJ1-2, with TRBD1 matching over 7 bases. Germline values: CDR1 MDHEN, CDR2 SYDVKM. CDR3 size: 14 residues. The V and J ends lost 1 base and 8 bases, in that order; junction bases with no gene match: 7.

CDR3 sequence: CASSQTPQGGRTGETQYF. CDR3 DNA: TGCGCCAGCAGCCAAACCCCTCAGGGCGGGAGAACCGGGGAGACCCAGTACTTC. The J gene is TRBJ2-5, the V gene TRBV4-1, with 7 positions matching TRBD2. The germline CDR1 and CDR2 sequences are MGHRA and YSYEKL. This CDR3 region has 18 residues. V lost 2 bases and J lost 5; bases outside the gene matches: 17.

The gene calls are TRBV19 and TRBJ1-4; maybe TRBD1 (5 bases). The CDR3 has 16 residues. The V end was cut by 6 bases, the J end by 8 bases, with 22 bases between. CDR1 and CDR2 (germline): LNHDA, SQIVND (reference sequence). The CDR3 sequence: CASRNGAYSQGEKLFF. The DNA of the CDR3 is TGTGCCAGTAGAAATGGGGCCTATTCTCAAGGAGAAAAACTGTTTTTT.

This clone occurred once. The chain uses TRBV25-1 and TRBJ1-1; D is unresolved. V dropped 8 bases and J dropped 0 bases, with 16 bases sitting between them. Germline CDR1 and CDR2: MGHDK and SYGVNS. The CDR3 covers 15 residues. CDR3 DNA: TGTGCCAGCTCAATGGGCGGGATAATGAACACTGAAGCTTTCTTT. This gives the protein CASSMGGIMNTEAFF. Full variable domain (remainder filled in from reference TRBV25-1 and TRBJ1-1): EADIYQTPRYLVIGTGKKITLECSQTMGHDKMYWYQQDPGMELHLIHYSYGVNSTEKGDLSSESTVSRIRTEHFPLTLESARPSHTSQYLCASSMGGIMNTEAFFGQGTRLTVV.

The chain recombines TRBV5-1 with TRBJ2-1; 9 positions match TRBD1. CDR1 and CDR2 (germline): SGHRS, YFSETQ. Trimming cost V 4 bases and J 6 bases; bases outside gene matches: 11. This CDR3 has 16 amino acids. CDR3: CASSHAGQGLGNEQFF. The CDR3 DNA reads TGCGCCAGCAGCCATGCTGGACAGGGGCTTGGCAATGAGCAGTTCTTC.

The chain carries TRBV4-3 and TRBJ1-2; no definite D call. Germline-derived CDR1 and CDR2 are LGHNA and YSLEER. This CDR3 is 14 amino acids long. Trimming shortened V by 1 base and J by 6 bases, and 12 bases separated the two germline ends. The CDR3 bases are TGCGCCAGCAGCCAAGGCCCGGGTTCCCATGGCTACACCTTC. It specifies CASSQGPGSHGYTF.

This clone came up once. The J gene is TRBJ1-2, the V gene TRBV6-5; D is unresolved. The CDR3 covers 13 residues. Germline CDR1 and CDR2: MNHEY and SVGAGI. Trimming left V 6 bases short and J 7 bases short, with 15 bases between. CDR3 coding DNA: TGTGCCAGCAGCCCCTCCCCTGGGCTTGGCTACACCTTC. It translates to CASSPSPGLGYTF.

The rearrangement uses TRBV5-1 and TRBJ1-3; D call uncertain. The ends were cut back, 3 bases at V and 6 bases at J, with 16 bases in the middle. Germline V CDR1 and CDR2: SGHRS, YFSETQ. The CDR3 sequence is 15 residues long. CDR3 DNA sequence: TGCGCCAGCAGCTCCGGACTGATCGGGGAAAACACCATATATTTT. Protein product: CASSSGLIGENTIYF.

The J gene is TRBJ1-2, the V gene TRBV18; D not resolved. V shed 4 bases and J shed 2 bases, with 8 bases lying between them. Germline loops: CDR1 KGHSH, CDR2 LQKENI. The CDR3 sequence is 13 residues long. The CDR3 reads CASSQTENYGYTF. CDR3 sequence (DNA): TGTGCCAGCTCACAAACAGAAAACTATGGCTACACCTTC.

A single count supports this clone. The sample contains more than one DNA sequence encoding this CDR3. This rearrangement joins TRBV29-1 to TRBJ1-1, with D maybe TRBD1 (5 bases). Germline CDR1 reads SQVTM; CDR2 reads ANQGSEA. The CDR3 length is 13 residues. Trimming stripped 1 base from V and 0 bases from J, with 6 bases between. CDR3 bases: TGCAGCGTTGAAGGACAGATGAACACTGAAGCTTTCTTT. Its protein product is CSVEGQMNTEAFF.

The chain combines TRBV25-1 with TRBJ2-5, with a tentative D call TRBD2 (6 bases). Trimming removed 1 base at V and 2 bases at J, with 11 bases between. Germline V gene lookup returns CDR1 MGHDK and CDR2 SYGVNS. This CDR3 has 15 residues. The CDR3 spells CASSEWGGGQETQYF. Written as DNA, the CDR3 is TGTGCCAGCAGTGAATGGGGAGGTGGTCAAGAGACCCAGTACTTC.

The chain uses TRBV10-2 and TRBJ1-5, with TRBD1 as a possible D gene (6 bases). Deletions cut 0 bases from V and 3 bases from J, with 6 bases between. Germline CDR1 and CDR2: WSHSY and SAAADI. This CDR3 is built from 14 residues. The CDR3 nucleotides are TGCGCCAGCAGTGAGTCGGGGGCCAATCAGCCCCAGCATTTT. Its protein is CASSESGANQPQHF.

The chain recombines TRBV3-1 (or the pseudogene TRBV3-2) with TRBJ1-1; no reliable D call. Trimming removed 4 bases from V and 4 bases from J, with 10 bases in between. Germline V lookup: CDR1 LGHDT, CDR2 YNNKEL (reference sequence). The CDR3 totals 13 residues. CDR3 residues: CASSPLTGTEAFF. The CDR3 nucleotides are TGTGCCAGCAGCCCCCTAACTGGCACTGAAGCTTTCTTT.

CDR3 in DNA: TGTGCCACCAGCAGAGGCGCGGAAAGTTACAATGAGCAGTTCTTC. This sequence encodes CATSRGAESYNEQFF. The chain recombines TRBV15 with TRBJ2-1, with D uncertain. The germline V and J ends were trimmed by 1 base and 4 bases, with 11 bases remaining between them. The CDR3 loop spans 15 amino acids. Germline assignment: CDR1 LNHNV and CDR2 YYDKDF (reference sequence).

This clone was observed a single time. DNA for the CDR3: TGTGCCACCTCACCAGGGACAGAGATTAATGAAAAACTGTTTTTT. It yields the protein CATSPGTEINEKLFF. The J gene is TRBJ1-4, the V gene TRBV24-1, with 7 bases lining up with TRBD1. The CDR3 runs to 15 residues. With V trimmed by 9 bases and J by 4 bases, 10 bases remained unmatched. Germline V gene sequence: CDR1 KGHDR, CDR2 SFDVKD.

Details on this clone: The junction and the germline gene differ at one end; a read error may be behind it. This rearrangement joins TRBV9 to TRBJ1-5; TRBD1 aligns across 8 bases. From germline, CDR1 is SGDLS and CDR2 YYNGEE. The CDR3 consists of 15 residues. This CDR3 reads CASSVGTGTNRPQHF. DNA for the CDR3: TGTGCCAGCAGCGTCGGGACAGGCACGAATCGGCCCCAGCATTTT.

This chain joins TRBV7-9 and TRBJ2-2; D is unresolved. In germline, CDR1 is SEHNR, CDR2 FQNEAQ (reference sequence). CDR3 length: 14 residues. V gave up 2 bases and J gave up 1 base, with 5 bases separating them. Written as DNA, the CDR3 is TGTGCCAGCAGCTTACTTAGGAACACCGGGGAGCTGTTTTTT. It encodes CASSLLRNTGELFF.

V gene TRBV7-3 combines with J gene TRBJ2-3, with a weak D call TRBD1 (6 bases). CDR3 length: 18 residues. Germline CDR1 reads SGHTA; CDR2 reads FQGTGA. The V gene lost 1 base and the J gene lost 0 bases, with 17 bases spanning the gap. The CDR3 bases are TGTGCCAGCAGCTTAAAATCCCCCAGGACAGCTAGCACAGATACGCAGTATTTT. Translated: CASSLKSPRTASTDTQYF.